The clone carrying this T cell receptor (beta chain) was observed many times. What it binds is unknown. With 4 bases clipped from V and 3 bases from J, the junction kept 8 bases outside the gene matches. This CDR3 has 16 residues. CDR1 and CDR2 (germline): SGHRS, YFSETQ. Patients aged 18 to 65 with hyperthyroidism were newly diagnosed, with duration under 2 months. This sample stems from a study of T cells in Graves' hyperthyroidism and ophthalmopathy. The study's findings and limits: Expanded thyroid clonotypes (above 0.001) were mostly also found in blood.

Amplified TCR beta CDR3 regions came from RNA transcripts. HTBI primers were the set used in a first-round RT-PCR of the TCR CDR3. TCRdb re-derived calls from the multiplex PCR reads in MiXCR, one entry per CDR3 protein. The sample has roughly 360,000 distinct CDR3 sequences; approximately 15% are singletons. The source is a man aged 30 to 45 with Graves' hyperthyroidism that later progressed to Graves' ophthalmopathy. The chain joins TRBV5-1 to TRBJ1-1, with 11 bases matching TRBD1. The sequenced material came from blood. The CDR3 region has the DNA TGCGCCAGCAGCACAGGACAGGGGGCGTATGACACTGAAGCTTTCTTT. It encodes CASSTGQGAYDTEAFF.